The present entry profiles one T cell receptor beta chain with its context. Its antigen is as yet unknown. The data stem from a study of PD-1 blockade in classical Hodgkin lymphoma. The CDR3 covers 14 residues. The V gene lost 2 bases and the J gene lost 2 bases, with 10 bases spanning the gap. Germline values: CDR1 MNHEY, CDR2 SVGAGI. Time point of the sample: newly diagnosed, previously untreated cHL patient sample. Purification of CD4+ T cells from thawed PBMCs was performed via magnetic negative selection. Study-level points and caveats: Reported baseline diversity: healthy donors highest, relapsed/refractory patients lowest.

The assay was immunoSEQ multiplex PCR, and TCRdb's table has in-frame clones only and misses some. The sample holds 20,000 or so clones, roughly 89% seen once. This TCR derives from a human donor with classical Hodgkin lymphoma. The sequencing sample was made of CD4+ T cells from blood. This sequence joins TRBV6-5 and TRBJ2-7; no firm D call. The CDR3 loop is CASSYDVGTYEQYF. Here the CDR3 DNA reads TGTGCCAGCAGTTACGATGTGGGGACCTACGAGCAGTACTTC.